A single sample gave rise to the 10 T cell receptor beta chains below, sequenced in a study of CD8 T cells in ankylosing spondylitis. Findings and limits, study-wide: Ankylosing spondylitis blood appeared to carry a characteristic TCR beta motif of seven to nine highly homologous variants.

Their antigens are not known. TCRdb recomputed calls from the 5' RACE reads with MiXCR, one row per CDR3 protein. The profile covers 700,000 or so distinct CDR3 sequences, with roughly 20% appearing a single time and about a fifth taken by the ten largest. The sample comprised blood, either unsorted or a sorted T cell fraction (not recorded which). These receptors were taken from a male donor with ankylosing spondylitis.

The genes are TRBV5-1 and TRBJ2-3, with D possibly called TRBD1 or TRBD2 (6 bases each). This CDR3 has 13 amino acids. Germline CDR1 and CDR2: SGHRS and YFSETQ. Trimming took off 3 bases at V and 4 bases at J, with 9 bases between the two ends. The CDR3 coding sequence is TGCGCCAGCAGCTGGGGGGCCGCAGATACGCAGTATTTT. It codes for CASSWGAADTQYF. The variable domain in full, completed from reference TRBV5-1 and TRBJ2-3, reads KAGVTQTPRYLIKTRGQQVTLSCSPISGHRSVSWYQQTPGQGLQFLFEYFSETQRNKGNFPGRFSGRQFSNSRSEMNVSTLELGDSALYLCASSWGAADTQYFGPGTRLTVL.

The chain recombines TRBV5-1 with TRBJ2-2, with TRBD2 matching over 11 bases. The ends lost 7 bases at V and 3 bases at J; junction bases unmatched: 26. Germline values: CDR1 SGHRS, CDR2 YFSETQ. CDR3 size: 22 residues. CDR3 nucleotide sequence: TGCGCCAGCCGCCGCCTGGCAGCGGGACTAGCGGAAAACCGTTTTTACACCGGGGAGCTGTTTTTT. Translating gives CASRRLAAGLAENRFYTGELFF.

V usage is TRBV28 and J usage is TRBJ2-2, with 8 bases fitting TRBD1. Trimming removed 6 bases from V and 6 bases from J; junction bases left unmatched: 6. The length of the CDR3 is 14 residues. Germline V gene data show CDR1 as MDHEN and CDR2 as SYDVKM. Written as DNA, the CDR3 is TGTGCCAGCAGCCTAACAGGGGGAGCCGGGGAGCTGTTTTTT. Translating gives CASSLTGGAGELFF.

This clonotype has only a few counts. The chain joins TRBV28 to TRBJ2-2; 7 positions match TRBD1. The CDR3 has 15 amino acids. Germline lookup yields CDR1 MDHEN and CDR2 SYDVKM. V trimming: 10 bases; J trimming: 0 bases; junction bases outside the gene matches: 8. For the CDR3, the DNA is TGTGCCATCAAAACAGGGGAGTCGAACACCGGGGAGCTGTTTTTT. This translates into CAIKTGESNTGELFF. Complete variable domain (other parts from reference TRBV28 and TRBJ2-2): DVKVTQSSRYLVKRTGEKVFLECVQDMDHENMFWYRQDPGLGLRLIYFSYDVKMKEKGDIPEGYSVSREKKERFSLILESASTNQTSMYLCAIKTGESNTGELFFGEGSRLTVL.

This chain uses TRBV3-1 with TRBJ1-6; the D is unclear. CDR1 LGHDT and CDR2 YNNKEL come from the germline V gene (reference sequence). The CDR3 runs to 16 residues. V was trimmed by 4 bases and J by 8 bases, leaving 18 bases between them. CDR3 sequence reads: CASSPRVWQTYSPLHF. The CDR3 nucleotides are TGTGCCAGCAGCCCAAGAGTATGGCAAACTTATTCACCCCTCCACTTT.

The V and J genes are TRBV2 and TRBJ2-7; possibly TRBD1 for D (5 bases). Germline loops: CDR1 SNHLY, CDR2 FYNNEI. V gave up 4 bases and J gave up 1 base, with 11 bases separating them. There are 14 residues in the CDR3. CDR3 loop: CASSGQGTSYEQYF. DNA of the CDR3: TGTGCCAGCAGTGGTCAGGGTACGTCCTACGAGCAGTACTTC.

In DNA, the CDR3 is TGTGCCAGCAGTGCCCCCCGCGGGGCTACGGAGACCCAGTACTTC. It specifies CASSAPRGATETQYF. V usage is TRBV12-3 or TRBV12-4 and J usage is TRBJ2-5, with D perhaps TRBD2 (6 bases). The CDR3 extends over 15 amino acids. V was shortened by 5 bases and J by 5 bases, with 18 bases between the two germline ends.

The chain links TRBV29-1 to TRBJ2-7, with D uncertain. The CDR3 sequence is 13 residues long. The V end was cut by 1 base, the J end by 5 bases, with 12 bases between. In germline, CDR1 is SQVTM, CDR2 ANQGSEA. The DNA for the CDR3 is TGCAGCGTTGAAGCCCCCCCGACGAACGAGCAGTACTTC. Translation gives CSVEAPPTNEQYF.

This clonotype appeared many times. The gene calls are TRBV6-5 and TRBJ2-2; no clear D. This CDR3 comprises 13 residues. Germline V gene data show CDR1 as MNHEY and CDR2 as SVGAGI. V was clipped by 4 bases and J by 4 bases, with 7 bases between them. The CDR3 coding sequence is TGTGCCAGCAGTTGGGGTCCCACCGGGGAGCTGTTTTTT. Amino acid sequence: CASSWGPTGELFF.

This clonotype appeared a few times. The chain recombines TRBV4-1 with TRBJ1-5; weak D call: TRBD1 (5 bases). Germline CDR1 reads MGHRA; CDR2 reads YSYEKL. V lost 0 bases to trimming and J lost 7 bases, with 25 bases between them. The CDR3 covers 19 residues. CDR3 sequence (DNA): TGCGCCAGCAGCCAAGATGGAGGCAGGGCTGGTAGTGGAGTCCAGCCCCAGCATTTT. It encodes CASSQDGGRAGSGVQPQHF.